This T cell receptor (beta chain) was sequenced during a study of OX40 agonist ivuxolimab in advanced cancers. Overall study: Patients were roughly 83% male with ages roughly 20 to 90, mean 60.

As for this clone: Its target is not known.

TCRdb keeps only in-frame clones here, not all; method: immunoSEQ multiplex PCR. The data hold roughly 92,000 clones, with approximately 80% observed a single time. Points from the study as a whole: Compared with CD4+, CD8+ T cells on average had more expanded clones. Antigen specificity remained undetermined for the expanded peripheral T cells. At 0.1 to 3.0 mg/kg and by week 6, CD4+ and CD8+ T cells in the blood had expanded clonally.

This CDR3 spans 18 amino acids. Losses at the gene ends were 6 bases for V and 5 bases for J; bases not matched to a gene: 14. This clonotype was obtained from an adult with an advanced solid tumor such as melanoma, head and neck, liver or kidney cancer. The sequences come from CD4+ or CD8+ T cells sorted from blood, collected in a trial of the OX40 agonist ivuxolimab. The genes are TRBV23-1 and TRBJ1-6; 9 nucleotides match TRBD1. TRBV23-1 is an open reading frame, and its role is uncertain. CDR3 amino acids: CASSPGQGPPADNSPLHF. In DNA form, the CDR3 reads TGCGCCAGCAGCCCTGGACAGGGGCCACCCGCCGATAATTCACCCCTCCACTTT.